This T cell receptor beta chain emerged from a study of identical twins (dated by TCRdb to the mid-2010s). Concerning the study at large: TCR alpha and beta repertoires from monozygotic twins, unrelated adults of various ages and cord blood were deep-sequenced to test whether fetal clonotypes persist. Replicate twin experiments were performed at different times using different library preparation protocols to rule out contamination. Summary of the overall study and its limitations: A weaker excess of twin sharing was found in beta out-of-frame sequences because the signal-to-noise ratio was lowered by fewer shared sequences. Abundant cord blood beta clonotypes carried fewer insertions; young adult naive repertoires showed a weaker similar trend, while memory repertoires showed none. Compared with coincidental sharing between unrelated individuals, out-of-frame TCR alpha sequences shared between twins had an excess of sequences with low generation probability. Because the same donors could not be followed over many years, conclusions were based on cross-sectional statistical analysis. Zero-insertion analyses could be partly confounded by invariant T cells such as MAIT and iNKT, although diverse VJ usage argued against such confounding for most clonotypes. Recombination models systematically underestimated out-of-frame TCR alpha sharing in monozygotic twins but agreed with sharing between unrelated individuals.

The library relied on 5' RACE. The listed sequencing device is Illumina HiSeq 2000. A universal primer binding site was introduced by template switching, and a unique molecular identifier was present in the final cDNA, enabling accurate counting of TCR cDNA molecules. Specific primers in the conserved constant-segment region were used to synthesize first-strand cDNA for the TCR alpha and beta chains. To control for contamination, each cDNA library was double barcoded with a SMART-Mk sample barcode plus Illumina barcodes. TruSeq adapter sequences, together with Illumina sample barcodes, were added in two successive PCR steps. The TCR alpha and beta cDNA libraries were sequenced on the Illumina HiSeq platform using custom primers. In the original analysis: Unique molecular identifiers were extracted from raw reads with MiGEC, and CDR3 positions were determined with MiXCR. Recombination models were inferred per individual with the repgenHMM and IGoR tools using an EM algorithm. Shared clonotypes were analyzed with the tcR package in R, and sharing was normalized by the product of cloneset sizes. To study raw recombination without the effects of thymic and clonal selection, out-of-frame nonproductive sequences were analyzed. TCRdb trimmed the raw reads at Q25, called clones with MiXCR and kept productive beta chains. For every CDR3 protein sequence, its rows merge into one entry that carries the most common genes and DNA. TCRdb assigned the V and J calls; the authors' analysis was not used. The sample records 690,000 or so distinct CDR3 sequences, under 9% of which are singletons. The leading ten clones occupy 0.75% to 1% of the sample.

Only healthy Caucasian donors were included. The twin cohort consisted of three pairs of female monozygotic twins, all aged roughly 18 to 30 years. Peripheral blood mononuclear cells were used as the source from which RNA for TCR libraries was isolated. The table lists this clonotype with a few counts. It has no known antigen specificity. Base quality data are lacking; no much larger clone is found one base away. The V end loses 3 bases and the J end loses 7 bases, and a stretch of 16 bases separates them. Based on the germline V gene, the CDR1 and CDR2 sequences are SQVTM and ANQGSEA. The CDR3, from cysteine to phenylalanine, totals 14 residues. Only CDR3 DNA remains: 42 bases, in frame from the first base. The same data also went into a second study, on yellow fever vaccine responses in identical twins. The second study reports: According to the authors, the vaccine-induced T cell response in identical twins seemed to be partly convergent and partly specific to each individual. Focusing on identical twins, the study followed the T cell clones that responded to the vaccine, and did so with precision.

The source is a woman aged 18 to 35 in good health. The chain uses TRBV29-1 and TRBJ2-1; a confident D gene designation cannot be given. The sequencing sample was made of PBMCs. In nucleotide form, the sequence is TGCAGCGTTGAGATCTTAGGGCTTCCGAATGAGCAGTTCTTC. It specifies CSVEILGLPNEQFF.